The 28 T cell receptor beta chains below were found in one sample sequenced in a study of cytomegalovirus exposure and HLA in healthy donors. In the PCR, 60 Vbeta and 13 Jbeta primers were used. Profiling relied on immunoSEQ multiplex PCR, and the TCRdb table lists in-frame clones only, not all of them. The data contain tens of thousands of clones, around 64% of them singletons. Input material: PBMCs. The receptors here all came from a man between 25 and 39 years old in good health and CMV-seronegative.

A word on this clone: One junction end disagrees with the germline gene, perhaps due to a read error. The chain recombines TRBV7-9 with TRBJ2-7; D possibly corresponds to TRBD2 (6 bases). The germline V gene has CDR1 SEHNR and CDR2 FQNEAQ (reference sequence). The CDR3 has 12 amino acids. The CDR3 bases are TGTTCCAGCAGCCCCGGGGGCTACGAGCAGTACTTC. It translates to CSSSPGGYEQYF.

This clone was seen more than once but under ten times. This chain connects TRBV10-2 to TRBJ2-5; 7 bases match TRBD2. CDR3 size: 13 residues. Unmatched junction bases numbered 5, after V lost 10 bases and J lost 0 bases. The germline V gene encodes CDR1 WSHSY and CDR2 SAAADI. The CDR3 reads CATRAGYQETQYF. The CDR3, as DNA: TGCGCCACCCGAGCGGGGTACCAAGAGACCCAGTACTTC.

This clone turned up a few times. V usage is TRBV4-1 and J usage is TRBJ1-2; TRBD1 matches at 9 bases. CDR3 length: 14 amino acids. J gave up 4 bases and V 4 bases, and 4 bases lay outside the gene matches. Germline lookup yields CDR1 MGHRA and CDR2 YSYEKL. As DNA, the CDR3 is TGCGCCAGCAGCCCGGCGGGACAGGGCTATGGCTACACCTTC. Protein sequence: CASSPAGQGYGYTF.

The chain is built from TRBV5-4 and TRBJ1-6; no clear D. Deletions cut 3 bases from V and 9 bases from J, with 7 bases between. The CDR3 contains 12 residues. CDR1 is SGHNT and CDR2 is YYREEE in the germline V gene (reference sequence). As DNA, the CDR3 is TGTGCCAGCAGCTGGGGAGGTTCACCCCTCCACTTT. Translated: CASSWGGSPLHF.

There are a few counts of this clone. CDR3 DNA: TGCGCCAGCAGCTTGGTAGCGGGGGGCAACACTGAAGCTTTCTTT. This sequence encodes CASSLVAGGNTEAFF. This chain uses TRBV5-1 with TRBJ1-1; TRBD1 might be the D (6 bases). Trimming shortened V by 0 bases and J by 2 bases, and 11 bases separated the two germline ends. This CDR3 contains 15 residues. Germline V gives CDR1 SGHRS, CDR2 YFSETQ.

The rearrangement links TRBV7-2 to TRBJ2-7, with TRBD1 as a possible D gene (6 bases). The CDR3 runs 13 residues. Germline loops: CDR1 SGHTA, CDR2 FQGNSA. V gave up 6 bases and J gave up 6 bases, with 15 bases separating them. CDR3 protein: CASSQQGNGEQYF. In DNA, the CDR3 is TGTGCCAGCAGTCAGCAGGGGAATGGCGAGCAGTACTTC.

The chain carries TRBV19 and TRBJ2-2; maybe TRBD2 (6 bases). V gave up 4 bases and J gave up 8 bases, with 14 bases separating them. This CDR3 is 14 amino acids long. Germline-derived CDR1 and CDR2 are LNHDA and SQIVND (reference sequence). In DNA, the CDR3 is TGTGCCAGTAGTACTGTAGGAGGGTTGGGGGAGCTGTTTTTT. Translating gives CASSTVGGLGELFF.

The chain joins TRBV6-1 to TRBJ1-2; TRBD1 aligns across 7 bases. The CDR3 has 14 residues. CDR1 and CDR2 (germline): MNHNS, SASEGT. V gave up 5 bases and J gave up 4 bases; unmatched junction bases: 7. The CDR3 here is CASSPARQGYGYTF. CDR3 coding DNA: TGTGCCAGCAGTCCCGCGAGACAGGGCTATGGCTACACCTTC.

The V call is TRBV7-9, the J call TRBJ2-2; TRBD1 agrees at 9 bases. Germline CDR1 is SEHNR and CDR2 is FQNEAQ (reference sequence). The CDR3 is made up of 14 amino acids. J was trimmed by 7 bases and V by 5 bases; bases with no gene match: 5. CDR3 residues: CASSKQGASGELFF. As DNA, the CDR3 is TGTGCCAGCAGCAAACAGGGGGCTAGCGGGGAGCTGTTTTTT.

This chain uses TRBV28 with TRBJ1-4; 8 bases are a match to TRBD1. CDR3 size: 14 residues. Germline V CDR1 and CDR2: MDHEN, SYDVKM. J gave up 11 bases and V 6 bases, and 11 bases lay outside the gene matches. Here the CDR3 reads CASSPGQDERKLFF. The CDR3 region has the DNA TGTGCCAGCAGCCCGGGACAGGATGAGAGGAAACTGTTTTTT.

The chain is built from TRBV4-2 and TRBJ2-1; TRBD2 matches at 7 bases. CDR3 size: 15 residues. Germline CDR1 LGHNA, CDR2 YNFKEQ. The V gene end was trimmed by 0 bases and the J gene end by 5 bases; junction bases not matched to a gene: 4. DNA for the CDR3: TGTGCCAGCAGCCAAGAAGCTAGCGGTCACAATGAGCAGTTCTTC. Translation: CASSQEASGHNEQFF.

CDR3 sequence (DNA): TGTGCCAGCAGCTTAGACTGGGGCTCCAATTCACCCCTCCACTTT. Protein sequence: CASSLDWGSNSPLHF. The rearrangement uses TRBV13 and TRBJ1-6; perhaps TRBD1 as D (5 bases). The ends were cut back, 1 base at V and 7 bases at J, with 11 bases in the middle. The CDR3 loop spans 15 amino acids. Germline CDR1 and CDR2: PRHDT and FYEKMQ (reference sequence).

V is TRBV27 and J is TRBJ2-3; tentatively, D is TRBD1 (6 bases). The CDR3 sequence is 12 residues long. V lost 5 bases to trimming and J lost 6 bases, with 9 bases between them. Germline CDR1 MNHEY, CDR2 SMNVEV (reference sequence). The DNA of the CDR3 is TGTGCCAGCAGTGCAGGGGCGGATACGCAGTATTTT. Translation: CASSAGADTQYF.

The gene calls are TRBV14 and TRBJ1-2, with D possibly being TRBD1 (6 bases). V shed 2 bases and J shed 5 bases, with 18 bases lying between them. Germline V gene lookup returns CDR1 SGHDN and CDR2 FVKESK. This CDR3 is built from 16 residues. Here the CDR3 reads CASSQLQGEKPYGYTF. The CDR3 region has the DNA TGTGCCAGCAGCCAATTACAGGGTGAAAAGCCTTATGGCTACACCTTC.

V is TRBV6-5 and J is TRBJ2-2; TRBD1 aligns across 7 bases. V lost 5 bases and J lost 6; bases outside the gene matches: 9. The CDR3 covers 15 residues. CDR1 is MNHEY and CDR2 is SVGAGI in the germline V gene. CDR3 sequence reads: CASSRLTGTAGELFF. CDR3 in DNA: TGTGCCAGCAGTCGCTTGACAGGGACGGCCGGGGAGCTGTTTTTT.

This clone was detected only a few times. The gene calls are TRBV18 and TRBJ1-2; 9 nucleotides match TRBD1. Trimming cost V 4 bases and J 6 bases; bases outside gene matches: 3. This CDR3 contains 13 residues. Germline assignment: CDR1 KGHSH and CDR2 LQKENI. The CDR3 loop reads CASSLTGGNGYTF. Written as DNA, the CDR3 is TGTGCCAGCTCACTGACAGGGGGAAATGGCTACACCTTC.

The chain is built from TRBV10-1 and TRBJ2-1; 14 bases are shared with TRBD2. Germline lookup yields CDR1 WNHNN and CDR2 SYGVQD (reference sequence). The J segment lost 9 bases and the V segment lost 7 bases, leaving 2 bases of the junction unmatched. The CDR3 covers 13 residues. The CDR3 DNA reads TGCGCCAGCACCGGGACTAGCGGGAGTGAGCAGTTCTTC. Protein sequence: CASTGTSGSEQFF.

The chain recombines TRBV11-3 with TRBJ2-7; TRBD2 agrees at 8 bases. V was pared by 1 base and J by 2 bases, with 4 bases of the junction left unmatched. CDR1 and CDR2 (germline): SGHNT, YENEEA. The CDR3 is made up of 15 amino acids. The CDR3 nucleotides are TGTGCCAGCAGCTTAGGGCGAGCGGGGGCCTACGAGCAGTACTTC. The encoded protein is CASSLGRAGAYEQYF. The full variable domain, rest sourced from reference TRBV11-3 and TRBJ2-7, is EAGVVQSPRYKIIEKKQPVAFWCNPISGHNTLYWYLQNLGQGPELLIRYENEEAVDDSQLPKDRFSAERLKGVDSTLKIQPAELGDSAVYLCASSLGRAGAYEQYFGPGTRLTVT.

CDR3 nucleotide sequence: TGTGCCTGGACGCTGCATAGTAACACTGAAGCTTTCTTT. It specifies CAWTLHSNTEAFF. This sequence joins TRBV30 and TRBJ1-1; D not resolved. This CDR3 is 13 amino acids long. CDR1 is GTSNPN, CDR2 SVGIG, per germline (reference sequence). Trimming removed 4 bases at V and 2 bases at J, with 11 bases between.

J is TRBJ1-1 and V is TRBV29-1, with a possible D match to TRBD1 (5 bases). Deletions cut 4 bases from V and 2 bases from J, with 17 bases between. The CDR3 extends over 15 amino acids. Germline assignment: CDR1 SQVTM and CDR2 ANQGSEA. The CDR3 region is CSVAFTGLRNTEAFF. DNA of the CDR3: TGCAGCGTTGCCTTTACAGGTTTACGAAACACTGAAGCTTTCTTT.

The chain recombines TRBV4-1 with TRBJ2-1; possible D gene TRBD2, 5 bases. This CDR3 region has 12 residues. Germline V CDR1 and CDR2: MGHRA, YSYEKL. V lost 2 bases and J 6 bases, leaving 5 bases between the germline ends. The CDR3 DNA is TGCGCCAGCAGCCAACTAGCCAATGAGCAGTTCTTC. Protein sequence: CASSQLANEQFF.

V usage is TRBV29-1 and J usage is TRBJ1-1; D gene ambiguous. Trimming pared 6 bases from V and 7 bases from J, leaving 15 bases between. Germline V CDR1 and CDR2: SQVTM, ANQGSEA. The CDR3 is 12 amino acids. As DNA, the CDR3 is TGCAGCGTGCCAACGTGGGAGGGTGAAGCTTTCTTT. Translation gives CSVPTWEGEAFF.

The chain links TRBV5-1 to TRBJ2-6, with a weak D call TRBD1 (7 bases). The germline V gene has CDR1 SGHRS and CDR2 YFSETQ. CDR3 length equals 17 residues. V gave up 4 bases and J gave up 0 bases, with 14 bases separating them. CDR3 sequence reads: CASSLGGTDSGANVLTF. DNA for the CDR3: TGCGCCAGCAGCCTAGGCGGGACAGACTCTGGGGCCAACGTCCTGACTTTC. The complete variable domain, with remaining parts taken from reference TRBV5-1 and TRBJ2-6, reads KAGVTQTPRYLIKTRGQQVTLSCSPISGHRSVSWYQQTPGQGLQFLFEYFSETQRNKGNFPGRFSGRQFSNSRSEMNVSTLELGDSALYLCASSLGGTDSGANVLTFGAGSRLTVL.

The chain joins TRBV7-2 to TRBJ2-5, with TRBD1 identical over 8 bases. This CDR3 is 16 amino acids long. Germline CDR1 is SGHTA and CDR2 is FQGNSA. The trim removed 5 bases at V and 5 bases at J, leaving 13 bases unmatched. The CDR3 reads CASSADRGVWYETQYF. The CDR3, as DNA: TGTGCCAGCAGCGCAGACAGGGGTGTATGGTACGAGACCCAGTACTTC.

The rearrangement joins TRBV10-1 to TRBJ2-7; D is perhaps TRBD1 (6 bases). CDR1 and CDR2 from the germline V gene are WNHNN and SYGVQD (reference sequence). With 3 bases removed from V and 4 bases from J, the gap between germline ends came to 10 bases. This CDR3 has 13 amino acids. This CDR3 is CASSDDRNYEQYF. In nucleotides, the CDR3 is TGCGCCAGCAGTGATGACAGGAATTACGAGCAGTACTTC.

The chain is built from TRBV6-1 and TRBJ1-5, with 7 bases identical to TRBD1. Losses at the gene ends were 6 bases for V and 4 bases for J; bases not matched to a gene: 3. This CDR3 is 13 amino acids long. The V gene's germline CDR1 is MNHNS and CDR2 SASEGT. In nucleotides, the CDR3 is TGTGCCAGCAGGGACAGGACGAATCAGCCCCAGCATTTT. Translation: CASRDRTNQPQHF.

CDR3 residues: CASSLWGGSGNEQFF. The CDR3 bases are TGTGCCAGCAGCTTATGGGGGGGCTCGGGCAATGAGCAGTTCTTC. This sequence joins TRBV7-3 and TRBJ2-1; a possible D gene is TRBD2 (7 bases). V was clipped by 2 bases and J by 6 bases, with 14 bases between them. Germline assignment: CDR1 SGHTA and CDR2 FQGTGA. This CDR3 has 15 amino acids.

The rearrangement links TRBV27 to TRBJ2-7, with D perhaps TRBD2 (7 bases). V shed 7 bases and J shed 6 bases, with 19 bases lying between them. CDR3 length: 14 amino acids. Germline V gene data show CDR1 as MNHEY and CDR2 as SMNVEV (reference sequence). CDR3 region: CASNAGASLGEQYF. The CDR3, as DNA: TGTGCCAGCAATGCGGGGGCCTCCCTCGGCGAGCAGTACTTC.